Sequencing of this T cell receptor (beta chain) was carried out in a study of blood T cell repertoires in COVID-19. Across the study: The United States, Italy and Spain were the sources of the acute and convalescent COVID-19 samples.

The CDR3 is 17 residues long. Germline assignment: CDR1 SGDLS and CDR2 YYNGEE. V shed 3 bases and J 4 bases; nucleotides not matched to a gene: 13. In the study's own analysis: How many nucleated cells were present was estimated from reference gene primer amplification. Using immunoSEQ multiplex PCR, the repertoire was profiled, and TCRdb retains in-frame clones only, with some absent. Clonal size and the V and J genes are those of that table, whereas D and trimming came from the DNA. The sample has about 320,000 clones, about nine tenths seen once. Cohorts were assigned according to the clinical history that participants reported.

V is TRBV9 and J is TRBJ2-1, with TRBD2 identical over 7 bases. This sequence was found in a man in his 60s who had recovered from COVID-19. Source material: PBMCs or T cells enriched from blood (not recorded which). This CDR3 is CASSATAGLGGYNEQFF. The CDR3 DNA follows: TGTGCCAGCAGCGCAACAGCGGGACTGGGGGGATACAATGAGCAGTTCTTC.